This T cell receptor beta chain emerged from a study of metastatic and nonmetastatic thyroid tumors. For the study at large: Repertoires of blood and of tissue (tumor or nodule) from malignant and benign thyroid patients were compared. Study-level points and caveats: Compared with benign nodules, malignant thyroid tumors were reported to have significantly higher TCR beta diversity in both blood and tumor.

TCRdb re-called the PCR reads with MiXCR. The profile covers about 34,000 clones, with more than 15% appearing a single time and roughly 7% taken by the ten largest. The CDR3 has 15 amino acids. V gave up 4 bases and J gave up 7 bases; unmatched junction bases: 7. Germline V gene sequence: CDR1 SGHDT, CDR2 YYEEEE. This clone occurred many times. Its antigen remains unknown. There were no patients who had received any treatment before thyroid surgery. The material sequenced was blood. This rearrangement joins TRBV5-6 to TRBJ1-5; 11 bases map to TRBD1. The sequence was collected from a female donor with papillary thyroid cancer or a benign thyroid nodule (not recorded which). Some clones in this sample may be carry-over from other donors' samples. In DNA form, the CDR3 reads TGTGCCAGCAGCCATAGGACAGGGGGCGAGCAGCCCCAGCATTTT. Its protein product is CASSHRTGGEQPQHF.